Below, 3 T cell receptor beta chains from the same sample are listed, as sequenced in a study of neurological immune-mediated disorders. TCRdb reanalysed the 5' RACE reads using MiXCR and keeps one entry per CDR3 protein. The sample holds about 79,000 distinct CDR3 sequences, over 12% seen once. Sequenced: PBMCs. The receptors derive from a woman aged 50 to 60 in good health.

This clonotype was picked up many times. The rearrangement uses TRBV5-1 and TRBJ2-7, with unresolved D. In germline, CDR1 is SGHRS, CDR2 YFSETQ. V was shortened by 2 bases and J by 2 bases, with 11 bases between the two germline ends. The CDR3 totals 14 residues. Here the CDR3 reads CASSFSDGTYEQYF. The CDR3 region has the DNA TGCGCCAGCAGCTTCTCGGACGGAACCTACGAGCAGTACTTC.

This clonotype has a count of ten or more. The V and J genes are TRBV7-9 and TRBJ1-6; 10 bases fit TRBD1. The ends lost 5 bases at V and 10 bases at J; junction bases unmatched: 8. CDR3 length equals 15 residues. Germline V gene sequence: CDR1 SEHNR, CDR2 FQNEAQ (reference sequence). CDR3 in amino acids: CASSLPGTGVSPLHF. The DNA for the CDR3 is TGTGCCAGCAGCCTCCCCGGGACAGGGGTATCACCCCTCCACTTT. The full variable domain, in which reference TRBV7-9 and TRBJ1-6 provide the parts outside the CDR3, is DTGVSQNPRHKITKRGQNVTFRCDPISEHNRLYWYRQTLGQGPEFLTYFQNEAQLEKSRLLSDRFSAERPKGSFSTLEIQRTEQGDSAMYLCASSLPGTGVSPLHFGNGTRLTVT.

This clonotype was detected ten times or more. CDR3 sequence reads: CSAPSDTSTNEKLFF. The CDR3 coding sequence is TGCAGTGCCCCGAGCGACACTTCAACTAATGAAAAACTGTTTTTT. The chain joins TRBV20-1 to TRBJ1-4; D uncertain. The CDR3 sequence is 15 residues long. The V gene lost 6 bases and the J gene lost 0 bases, with 14 bases spanning the gap. CDR1 and CDR2 (germline): DFQATT, SNEGSKA (reference sequence).